Given below is one TCR beta chain in context. What antigen it recognizes has not been identified. The sample holds no much larger clone one base away, and base qualities are not on file. TRB sequencing was run on genomic DNA with either the immunoSEQ assay at survey resolution or the hsTCRB kit. In the authors' own workflow: The immunoSEQ software handled the initial read processing, while the LymphoSeq R package was used for the repertoire analyses. Clonality was calculated as 1 minus normalized Shannon entropy, and the Gini coefficient was also calculated for each TRB dataset. Phenotypes of unsorted samples were inferred by mapping TRB sequences from sorted subsets of the recipient or donor onto unsorted samples of the same recipient. TCRdb took this table from immuneACCESS and kept in-frame rearrangements with V and J called. Such tables lack part of the clones; where checked against another copy, unresolved V genes explain under half of the gap, and the rest is unexplained. V and J calls plus clone size are reproduced from that table; the DNA served to infer D and trimming. The sample table shows 25,000 or so clones, and around 86% are seen once. 6.3% of the sample is taken by the ten largest.

The PTCy-treated patients were drawn from a prospective, multi-institutional clinical trial. Peripheral blood and bone marrow mononuclear cells were isolated by Ficoll-Hypaque density centrifugation and were cryopreserved. The CDR3 contains 13 residues, cysteine and phenylalanine counted. The read is trimmed to its CDR3 DNA, 39 bases read in frame from base 1. Deletion took 3 bases off V and 4 bases off J, with a span of 9 bases between the germline ends. From the germline V gene (reference sequence), CDR1 is MNHEY and CDR2 is SMNVEV. This entry is derived from a study of T cells after posttransplantation cyclophosphamide listed by TCRdb under 2016. Regarding the research as a whole: Using TRB sequencing, the study followed how the T cell repertoire rebuilt after myeloablative bone marrow transplantation with posttransplantation cyclophosphamide given as GVHD prophylaxis. Antigen receptor sequencing covered samples from approximately 38 PTCy-treated patients and approximately 15 of their related bone marrow donors. Blood from all 30 or so PTCy patients who had 1-year posttransplant specimens underwent TRB sequencing. Up to roughly 3 additional blood samples from 2 to 5.2 years after transplant were also TRB-sequenced in 3 patients, as was pretransplant blood from several patients. Because TRA and TRB clonality correlated tightly in 9 samples, the subsequent TCR analyses were limited to TRB only. Public TRB sequences were searched against a database of over 3,500 sequences associated with responses to pathogens, tumor antigens, self-antigens and alloantigens. The study at large found these results: The TRB repertoires of T cells infiltrating skin or the GI tract showed only limited overlap with the TRB repertoires found in blood. Across 45 or so patients, TRB clonality was highly associated with recipient CMV seropositivity and CMV reactivation, and PTCy diversity was similar to diversity in CNI/methotrexate controls. At 1-2 months, donor-recipient similarity was low but rose over the first year, and the later blood repertoires were often dominated by donor CD8+ memory clones.

This receptor was taken from a woman aged 55-75 years with a blood cancer, CMV-positive, and with a related stem cell donor. Sequencing was performed on PBMCs. This chain joins TRBV27 to TRBJ1-2, and possibly TRBD1, on 5 matching bases. The nucleotide sequence is TGTGCCAGCAGTTTTCAGGGCCGCTATGGCTACACCTTC. It translates as CASSFQGRYGYTF.